This TCR beta chain was sequenced in a study of OX40 agonist ivuxolimab in advanced cancers. Study in general: Three patients showed partial responses: one hepatocellular carcinoma and two cutaneous melanoma cases.

Germline CDR1 and CDR2: SEHNR and FQNEAQ (reference sequence). This CDR3 spans 13 amino acids. This table comes from immunoSEQ multiplex PCR, and its TCRdb copy is limited to in-frame clones, with some not included. There are about 48,000 clones in the sample; roughly 90% occur only once, and about 28% lies in the top ten. The cohort excluded patients with autoimmune disease history or systemic immunosuppression. The chain has TRBV7-9 and TRBJ2-5; 8 positions match TRBD1. The J call is uncertain, as TRBJ2-7 better fits the DNA end. The sample here was CD4+ or CD8+ T cells sorted from blood, taken in a trial of the OX40 agonist ivuxolimab. The clonotype comes from an adult with an advanced solid tumor such as melanoma, head and neck, liver or kidney cancer. In DNA form, the CDR3 reads TGTGCCTATGACAGGGGTGCGCCGTACGAGCAGTACTTC. Its translation is CAYDRGAPYEQYF.